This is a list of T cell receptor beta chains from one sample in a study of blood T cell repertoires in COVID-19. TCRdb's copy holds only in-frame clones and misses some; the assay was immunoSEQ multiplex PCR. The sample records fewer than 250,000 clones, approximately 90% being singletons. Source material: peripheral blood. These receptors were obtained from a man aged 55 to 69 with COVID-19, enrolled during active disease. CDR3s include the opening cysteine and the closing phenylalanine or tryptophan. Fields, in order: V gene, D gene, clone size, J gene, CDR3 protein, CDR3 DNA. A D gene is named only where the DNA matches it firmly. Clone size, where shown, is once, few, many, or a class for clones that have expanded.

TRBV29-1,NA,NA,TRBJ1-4,CSVTRGNGRLFF,TGCAGCGTGACCAGGGGAAACGGAAGACTGTTTTTT
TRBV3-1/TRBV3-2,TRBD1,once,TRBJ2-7,CASSPGTGVDEQYF,TGTGCCAGCAGCCCCGGGACAGGGGTTGACGAGCAGTACTTC
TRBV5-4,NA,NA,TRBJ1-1,CASSPQGWTEAFF,TGTGCCAGCAGCCCACAGGGTTGGACTGAAGCTTTCTTT
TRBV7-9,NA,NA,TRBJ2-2,CASSLSGTGSTGELFF,TGTGCCAGCAGCTTGAGCGGGACAGGTTCCACCGGGGAGCTGTTTTTT
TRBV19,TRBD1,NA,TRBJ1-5,CASRGQGNQPQHF,TGTGCCAGTAGAGGACAGGGCAATCAGCCCCAGCATTTT
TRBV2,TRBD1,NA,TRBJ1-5,CAGGQGNQPQHF,TGTGCCGGGGGACAGGGGAATCAGCCCCAGCATTTT
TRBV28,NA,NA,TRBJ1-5,CASSLPGTTNQPQHF,TGTGCCAGCAGTCTCCCCGGGACAACAAATCAGCCCCAGCATTTT
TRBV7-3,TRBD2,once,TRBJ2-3,CASSNSGGVTDTQYF,TGTGCCAGCAGCAACAGCGGGGGGGTAACAGATACGCAGTATTTT
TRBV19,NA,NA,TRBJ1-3,CASRGLAGQISGNTIYF,TGTGCCAGTAGAGGCTTGGCAGGCCAAATCTCTGGAAACACCATATATTTT
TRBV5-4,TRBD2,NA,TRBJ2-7,CASSSGRELSYEQYF,TGTGCCAGCAGTTCGGGGCGGGAGCTCTCCTACGAGCAGTACTTC
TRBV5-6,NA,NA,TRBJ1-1,CASSWGDSNTEAFF,TGTGCCAGCAGCTGGGGGGACTCAAACACTGAAGCTTTCTTT
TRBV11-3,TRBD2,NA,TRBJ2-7,CASSYSGSYEQYF,TGTGCCAGCAGCTATAGCGGGTCCTACGAGCAGTACTTC
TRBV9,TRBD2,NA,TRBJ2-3,CASSVRSGGASDTQYF,TGTGCCAGCAGCGTTAGGAGCGGGGGGGCGTCAGATACGCAGTATTTT
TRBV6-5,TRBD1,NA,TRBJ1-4,CASSRGTGAEKLFF,TGTGCCAGCAGTCGGGGGACAGGGGCCGAAAAACTGTTTTTT
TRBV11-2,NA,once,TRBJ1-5,CASSLAPGGGEGNQPQHF,TGTGCCAGCAGCTTAGCACCGGGTGGGGGCGAAGGCAATCAGCCCCAGCATTTT
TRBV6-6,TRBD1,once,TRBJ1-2,CASKTGGSVYGYTF,TGTGCCAGTAAGACAGGGGGTTCCGTCTATGGCTACACCTTC
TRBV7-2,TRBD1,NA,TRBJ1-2,CASSPPGTGAVGYTF,TGTGCCAGCAGCCCCCCTGGGACAGGGGCCGTTGGCTACACCTTC
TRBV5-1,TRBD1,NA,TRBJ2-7,CASKAGQGTYEQYF,TGCGCCAGCAAGGCGGGACAGGGAACCTACGAGCAGTACTTC
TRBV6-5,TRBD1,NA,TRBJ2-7,CASSYARGPYNYEQYF,TGTGCCAGCAGTTACGCCAGGGGGCCTTACAACTACGAGCAGTACTTC
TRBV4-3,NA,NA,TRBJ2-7,CASSQNPASAAYEQYF,TGCGCCAGCAGCCAAAACCCTGCTAGCGCGGCCTACGAGCAGTACTTC
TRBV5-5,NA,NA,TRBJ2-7,CASSLTGTSYEQYF,TGTGCCAGCAGCTTAACCGGGACAAGCTACGAGCAGTACTTC
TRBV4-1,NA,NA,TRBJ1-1,CASSREGQPNTEAFF,TGCGCCAGCAGCCGGGAAGGACAGCCGAACACTGAAGCTTTCTTT
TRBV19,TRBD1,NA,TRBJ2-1,CASSVTGGSANEQFF,TGTGCCAGTAGTGTAACAGGGGGCTCCGCCAATGAGCAGTTCTTC
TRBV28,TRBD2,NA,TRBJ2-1,CASTTNLAGGPDEQFF,TGTGCCAGCACCACTAATCTAGCGGGAGGGCCGGATGAGCAGTTCTTC
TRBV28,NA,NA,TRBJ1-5,CASSGQFTQPQHF,TGTGCCAGCAGTGGACAGTTCACTCAGCCCCAGCATTTT
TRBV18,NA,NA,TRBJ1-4,CASSPPISEKLFF,TGTGCCAGCTCACCACCAATTTCAGAAAAACTGTTTTTT
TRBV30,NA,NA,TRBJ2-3,CAWSPQGGIDTQYF,TGTGCCTGGAGTCCTCAAGGCGGGATAGATACGCAGTATTTT
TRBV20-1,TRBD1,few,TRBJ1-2,CSGGDSYGYTF,TGCAGTGGGGGGGACAGCTATGGCTACACCTTC
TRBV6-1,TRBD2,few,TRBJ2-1,CASSDRLAGVFEQFF,TGTGCCAGCAGTGATCGGCTAGCGGGAGTATTTGAGCAGTTCTTC
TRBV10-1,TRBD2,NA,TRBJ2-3,CASSPTSGGVSQYF,TGCGCCAGCAGCCCGACTAGCGGGGGGGTATCGCAGTATTTT
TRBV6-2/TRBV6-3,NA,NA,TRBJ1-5,CASSYGGTQPQHF,TGTGCCAGCAGTTACGGGGGCACTCAGCCCCAGCATTTT
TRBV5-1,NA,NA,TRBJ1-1,CASSLTRGNTEAFF,TGCGCCAGCAGCTTAACCAGGGGTAACACTGAAGCTTTCTTT
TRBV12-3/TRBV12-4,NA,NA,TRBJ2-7,CASSLGRPTLYF,TGTGCCAGCAGTTTAGGCAGGCCAACTCTGTACTTC
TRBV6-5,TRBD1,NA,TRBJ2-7,CASSSQGTGAYEQYF,TGTGCCAGCAGTTCCCAGGGGACAGGGGCCTACGAGCAGTACTTC
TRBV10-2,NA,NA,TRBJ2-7,CASSDPRRDSYEQYF,TGCGCCAGCAGTGATCCTCGACGGGACTCCTACGAGCAGTACTTC
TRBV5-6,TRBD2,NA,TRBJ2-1,CASSKTSGGASYNEQFF,TGTGCCAGCAGCAAGACTAGCGGGGGGGCTTCCTACAATGAGCAGTTCTTC
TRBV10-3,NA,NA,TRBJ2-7,CAISAGVGEQYF,TGTGCCATCAGTGCGGGAGTTGGCGAGCAGTACTTC
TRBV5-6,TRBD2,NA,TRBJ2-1,CASSFGLAGGHEQFF,TGTGCCAGCAGCTTCGGACTAGCGGGGGGTCATGAGCAGTTCTTC
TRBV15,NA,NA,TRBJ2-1,CATSRGGVGPYNEQFF,TGTGCCACCAGCAGAGGGGGGGTCGGTCCCTACAATGAGCAGTTCTTC
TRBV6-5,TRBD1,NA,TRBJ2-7,CASSRGQGGNEQYF,TGTGCCAGCAGTAGGGGACAGGGCGGGAACGAGCAGTACTTC
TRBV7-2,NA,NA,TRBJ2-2,CASSWWPGYTGELFF,TGTGCCAGCAGTTGGTGGCCGGGGTACACCGGGGAGCTGTTTTTT
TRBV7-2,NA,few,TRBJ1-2,CASSFRQGQGGYTF,TGTGCCAGCAGCTTTCGGCAGGGCCAAGGCGGCTACACCTTC
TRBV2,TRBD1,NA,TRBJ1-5,CASSGDRGNQPQHF,TGTGCCAGCAGTGGCGACAGGGGCAATCAGCCCCAGCATTTT
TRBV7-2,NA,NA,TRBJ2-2,CASSFQDSRTGELFF,TGTGCCAGCAGCTTCCAGGACAGTCGCACCGGGGAGCTGTTTTTT
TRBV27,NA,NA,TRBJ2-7,CASRQGTRWEQYF,TGTGCCAGCAGGCAGGGGACCCGTTGGGAGCAGTACTTC
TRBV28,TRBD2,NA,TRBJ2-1,CASKVRAGGYNEQFF,TGTGCCAGCAAAGTCAGGGCGGGAGGCTACAATGAGCAGTTCTTC
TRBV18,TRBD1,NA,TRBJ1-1,CASSPNGQGGGAEAFF,TGTGCCAGCTCACCAAACGGACAGGGCGGAGGCGCTGAAGCTTTCTTT
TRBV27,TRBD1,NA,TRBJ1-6,CASSLGRTGNSPLHF,TGTGCCAGCAGTTTGGGTCGGACAGGGAACTCACCCCTCCACTTT
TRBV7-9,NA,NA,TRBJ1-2,CASSALGNGYTF,TGTGCCAGCAGCGCACTTGGTAATGGCTACACCTTC
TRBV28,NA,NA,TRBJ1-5,CASGWGVGDQPQHF,TGTGCCAGCGGTTGGGGGGTGGGGGATCAGCCCCAGCATTTT
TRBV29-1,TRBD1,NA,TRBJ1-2,CSARTGGGGYTF,TGCAGCGCAAGGACAGGGGGCGGAGGCTACACCTTC
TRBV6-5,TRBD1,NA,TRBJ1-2,CASSLQPGQGDGYTF,TGTGCCAGCAGTCTACAGCCGGGACAGGGGGATGGCTACACCTTC
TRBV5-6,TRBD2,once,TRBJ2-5,CASSFPGLAGGVETQYF,TGTGCCAGCAGCTTCCCGGGACTAGCGGGAGGTGTAGAGACCCAGTACTTC
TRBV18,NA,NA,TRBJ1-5,CASSPPRGRGPNQPQHF,TGTGCCAGCTCACCACCGAGGGGCAGGGGCCCCAATCAGCCCCAGCATTTT
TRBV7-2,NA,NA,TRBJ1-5,CASSLDPMGNQPQHF,TGTGCCAGCAGCTTAGATCCTATGGGCAATCAGCCCCAGCATTTT
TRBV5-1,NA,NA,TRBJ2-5,CASSLGQGETQYF,TGCGCCAGCAGCTTGGGACAAGGAGAGACCCAGTACTTC
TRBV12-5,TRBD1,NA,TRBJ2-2,CASGLGTGSTGELFF,TGTGCTAGTGGTTTGGGGACAGGGTCCACCGGGGAGCTGTTTTTT
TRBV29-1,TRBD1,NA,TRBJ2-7,CSVSDRAISYEQYF,TGCAGCGTTTCCGACAGGGCAATCTCCTACGAGCAGTACTTC
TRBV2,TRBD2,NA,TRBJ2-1,CASTQRESSYNEQFF,TGTGCCAGCACCCAGCGGGAGTCTTCCTACAATGAGCAGTTCTTC